These 22 T cell receptor beta chains were all obtained from the same sample, sequenced in a study of cytomegalovirus exposure and HLA in healthy donors. 60 Vbeta and 13 Jbeta primers were used in PCR. Some clones are missing from TCRdb's copy, which holds only in-frame ones; the method was immunoSEQ multiplex PCR. The table lists about 120,000 clones, about 80% of them singletons, with about 30% in the top ten. The sample taken for sequencing was PBMCs. These receptors came from a man aged 60 to 75 in good health and CMV-seropositive.

This clone came up once. The chain is built from TRBV18 and TRBJ2-3, with D perhaps matching TRBD2 (6 bases). Trimming removed 3 bases at V and 4 bases at J, with 8 bases between. The CDR3 runs to 13 residues. Germline V CDR1 and CDR2: KGHSH, LQKENI. CDR3 bases: TGTGCCAGCTCACCTAGCGGCGCAGATACGCAGTATTTT. Protein: CASSPSGADTQYF.

This rearrangement joins TRBV6-1 to TRBJ1-5; perhaps TRBD1 as D (5 bases). CDR1 MNHNS and CDR2 SASEGT come from the germline V gene. The CDR3 consists of 15 residues. Deletions cut 2 bases from V and 7 bases from J, with 15 bases between. DNA of the CDR3: TGTGCCAGCAGTGAAAGTCGCGCGGGGGACCAGCCCCAGCATTTT. Its translation is CASSESRAGDQPQHF.

This sequence joins TRBV5-1 and TRBJ2-7; 9 bases agree with TRBD1. Germline trimming cut 4 bases from V and 4 bases from J; bases unmatched to any gene: 3. The germline CDR1 and CDR2 sequences are SGHRS and YFSETQ. CDR3 size: 13 residues. In DNA, the CDR3 is TGCGCCAGCAGCGTCGACAGGGGGTACGAGCAGTACTTC. It specifies CASSVDRGYEQYF. Supplemented by reference TRBV5-1 and TRBJ2-7, the full variable domain reads KAGVTQTPRYLIKTRGQQVTLSCSPISGHRSVSWYQQTPGQGLQFLFEYFSETQRNKGNFPGRFSGRQFSNSRSEMNVSTLELGDSALYLCASSVDRGYEQYFGPGTRLTVT.

This clone was seen a few times. The rearrangement joins TRBV5-6 to TRBJ2-4, with TRBD2 identical over 7 bases. V shed 2 bases and J 2 bases; nucleotides not matched to a gene: 7. The germline CDR1 and CDR2 sequences are SGHDT and YYEEEE. This CDR3 has 16 residues. DNA for the CDR3: TGTGCCAGCAGCTTTGAGGGGAGGGCCACCAAAAACATTCAGTACTTC. It encodes CASSFEGRATKNIQYF.

This clone was seen only a few times. The V and J genes are TRBV7-8 and TRBJ2-1, with 14 bases that match TRBD2. Germline V lookup: CDR1 SGHVS, CDR2 FQNEAQ. This CDR3 is 18 amino acids long. V dropped 1 base and J dropped 7; count of bases not matched to a gene: 9. CDR3 sequence (DNA): TGTGCCAGCAGCTTAGTAAGTGGGACTAGCGGGAGAGGGAATGAGCAGTTCTTC. It specifies CASSLVSGTSGRGNEQFF. Drawing the rest from reference TRBV7-8 and TRBJ2-1, the complete variable domain is GAGVSQSPRYKVAKRGQDVALRCDPISGHVSLFWYQQALGQGPEFLTYFQNEAQLDKSGLPSDRFFAERPEGSVSTLKIQRTQQEDSAVYLCASSLVSGTSGRGNEQFFGPGTRLTVL.

This clone was recorded a few times. The genes are TRBV6-1 and TRBJ2-7; D gene ambiguous. In germline, CDR1 is MNHNS, CDR2 SASEGT. CDR3 length equals 14 residues. Trimming pared 2 bases from V and 5 bases from J, leaving 13 bases between. CDR3 sequence reads: CASSESPGRHEQYF. The CDR3 DNA reads as TGTGCCAGCAGTGAATCGCCCGGCAGGCACGAGCAGTACTTC.

The rearrangement uses TRBV10-3 and TRBJ2-3, with 9 bases fitting TRBD1. The germline gives CDR1 ENHRY, CDR2 SYGVKD. With 6 bases clipped from V and 2 bases from J, the junction kept 3 bases outside the gene matches. This CDR3 region has 14 residues. This CDR3 reads CAISGTGTTDTQYF. DNA for the CDR3: TGTGCCATCAGCGGGACAGGGACCACAGATACGCAGTATTTT.

V and J are TRBV10-3 and TRBJ2-2, with D tentatively TRBD1 (6 bases). With 7 bases removed from V and 2 bases from J, the gap between germline ends came to 20 bases. Germline V gene lookup returns CDR1 ENHRY and CDR2 SYGVKD. The CDR3 spans 17 residues. The CDR3 region is CAIKGQTGNPNTGELFF. The CDR3 nucleotides read TGTGCCATCAAAGGGCAAACAGGGAATCCCAACACCGGGGAGCTGTTTTTT.

V and J are TRBV5-5 and TRBJ2-1; 11 bases align to TRBD2. Germline V CDR1 and CDR2: SGHKS, YYEKEE (reference sequence). J lost 9 bases, V lost 3 bases, and 14 bases had no gene match. The CDR3 consists of 17 residues. CDR3 region: CASSSRGVAGGVGEQFF. The CDR3 region has the DNA TGTGCCAGCAGCTCAAGGGGGGTAGCGGGGGGGGTAGGTGAGCAGTTCTTC.

The chain recombines TRBV5-1 with TRBJ1-2; no definite D call. CDR1 is SGHRS, CDR2 YFSETQ, per germline. The ends were cut back, 0 bases at V and 4 bases at J, with 13 bases in the middle. This CDR3 has 15 residues. In DNA form, the CDR3 reads TGCGCCAGCAGCTTGGCCGAGGAAGGAAGCTATGGCTACACCTTC. It encodes CASSLAEEGSYGYTF.

The genes are TRBV27 and TRBJ1-4; TRBD1 agrees at 7 bases. Germline V gene sequence: CDR1 MNHEY, CDR2 SMNVEV (reference sequence). The CDR3 spans 14 residues. J lost 7 bases, V lost 1 base, and 3 bases had no gene match. The CDR3: CASSLLAGGEKLFF. The CDR3 bases are TGTGCCAGCAGTTTATTGGCAGGGGGTGAAAAACTGTTTTTT.

The chain is built from TRBV20-1 and TRBJ1-1; D is perhaps TRBD1 (5 bases). The CDR3 has 11 amino acids. V was shortened by 6 bases and J by 8 bases, with 13 bases between the two germline ends. Germline V gene lookup returns CDR1 DFQATT and CDR2 SNEGSKA (reference sequence). CDR3 sequence: CSATGGHEAFF. DNA for the CDR3: TGCAGTGCCACGGGCGGACACGAAGCTTTCTTT.

This clone has more than one count but fewer than ten. The genes are TRBV7-9 and TRBJ2-1; weak D call: TRBD1 (6 bases). Trimming shortened V by 5 bases and J by 1 base, and 12 bases separated the two germline ends. The CDR3 length is 15 residues. Per the germline V gene, CDR1 is SEHNR and CDR2 is FQNEAQ (reference sequence). This chain's CDR3 is CASSPKGGSYNEQFF. The CDR3 nucleotides read TGTGCCAGCAGCCCAAAAGGGGGTTCCTACAATGAGCAGTTCTTC.

The genes are TRBV14 and TRBJ2-1, with D perhaps matching TRBD2 (5 bases). This CDR3 region has 16 residues. Trimming removed 4 bases from V and 2 bases from J, with 15 bases in between. The germline gives CDR1 SGHDN, CDR2 FVKESK. This CDR3 is CASSRRVGRPYNEQFF. The CDR3 DNA follows: TGTGCCAGCAGCCGCCGTGTAGGGAGACCCTACAATGAGCAGTTCTTC.

J is TRBJ2-1 and V is TRBV28; 10 bases are shared with TRBD2. The germline gives CDR1 MDHEN, CDR2 SYDVKM. With 1 base clipped from V and 7 bases from J, the junction kept 7 bases outside the gene matches. The CDR3 contains 16 residues. CDR3 protein: CASSLSRTSGKNEQFF. In nucleotides, the CDR3 is TGTGCCAGCAGTTTATCCCGGACTAGCGGAAAAAATGAGCAGTTCTTC.

V gene TRBV6-5 combines with J gene TRBJ2-3, with TRBD2 as a possible D gene (6 bases). This CDR3 comprises 15 residues. The germline V gene encodes CDR1 MNHEY and CDR2 SVGAGI. The V end was cut by 6 bases, the J end by 4 bases, with 17 bases between. This chain's CDR3 is CASRRVSGRSDTQYF. The CDR3 bases are TGTGCCAGCAGGCGAGTCTCAGGGAGGTCAGATACGCAGTATTTT.

The V gene is TRBV5-1, the J gene TRBJ2-1; 7 bases line up with TRBD2. Germline V lookup: CDR1 SGHRS, CDR2 YFSETQ. V gave up 7 bases and J gave up 3 bases; unmatched junction bases: 4. The CDR3 totals 13 residues. The DNA for the CDR3 is TGCGCCAGCCGTGGGGGGGTCTACAATGAGCAGTTCTTC. As protein: CASRGGVYNEQFF.

This rearrangement joins TRBV4-1 to TRBJ2-7; D gene ambiguous. Per the germline V gene, CDR1 is MGHRA and CDR2 is YSYEKL. The CDR3 consists of 16 residues. Trimming removed 1 base at V and 0 bases at J, with 13 bases between. The CDR3 coding sequence is TGCGCCAGCAGCCAAGCAGGATTTACTTACTCCTACGAGCAGTACTTC. It is translated as CASSQAGFTYSYEQYF.

The genes are TRBV10-3 and TRBJ2-1; TRBD2 aligns across 13 bases. CDR3 length: 16 residues. Trimming removed 2 bases from V and 9 bases from J; junction bases left unmatched: 7. The germline V gene encodes CDR1 ENHRY and CDR2 SYGVKD. DNA for the CDR3: TGTGCCATCAGTGAGGAGTTACTAGCGGGGGGGGCTGAGCAGTTCTTC. This codes for CAISEELLAGGAEQFF.

The V gene is TRBV7-2, the J gene TRBJ2-1; the match to TRBD2 covers 10 bases. Germline V gene sequence: CDR1 SGHTA, CDR2 FQGNSA. CDR3 length: 16 amino acids. V was pared by 3 bases and J by 3 bases, with 5 bases of the junction left unmatched. CDR3 in DNA: TGTGCCAGCAGCTTCCTAGCGGGGGCGATCTACAATGAGCAGTTCTTC. Protein product: CASSFLAGAIYNEQFF.

This clone came up many times. The chain employs TRBV7-9 and TRBJ1-2; D perhaps matches TRBD1 (6 bases). V dropped 5 bases and J dropped 4 bases, with 11 bases sitting between them. The CDR3 is made up of 13 amino acids. Germline V lookup: CDR1 SEHNR, CDR2 FQNEAQ (reference sequence). This CDR3 is CASSPDSLYGYTF. CDR3 coding DNA: TGTGCCAGCAGCCCGGACAGTCTCTATGGCTACACCTTC.

V gene TRBV6-7 combines with J gene TRBJ1-5; 11 bases line up with TRBD1. TRBV6-7 is recorded as an ORF, its role being uncertain. V trimming: 6 bases; J trimming: 4 bases; junction bases outside the gene matches: 8. CDR3 length: 16 residues. The CDR3 nucleotides read TGTGCCAGCAGCATGGACAGGGGGCTTAGTAATCAGCCCCAGCATTTT. This encodes CASSMDRGLSNQPQHF.